This T cell receptor beta chain was documented in a study of cytotoxic CD8 clonotypes in ibrutinib-treated CLL. Study-wide points: Baseline levels of clonality went above those of age-matched healthy donors and moved with circulating CD8+ T-cell counts. For progressing versus sustained-remission patients, sampling times were not the same.

The table came from immunoSEQ multiplex PCR; TCRdb's copy has only in-frame clones and leaves some out. The sample includes roughly 49,000 clones, over 80% of them seen just once. The V end lost 2 bases, the J end lost 5 bases, and 13 bases lay between the germline ends. This CDR3 spans 14 amino acids. The V gene's germline CDR1 is MNHEY and CDR2 SMNVEV (reference sequence). For this clone: Its antigen is unidentified.

The source of this sequence is a human donor with chronic lymphocytic leukemia. The chain has TRBV27 and TRBJ2-7, with D possibly called TRBD1 or TRBD2 (5 bases each). The sequenced sample was PBMCs, obtained after 24 months of ibrutinib treatment. CDR3: CASSLEGTQDEQYF. In DNA, the CDR3 is TGTGCCAGCAGTTTAGAGGGGACGCAAGACGAGCAGTACTTC.